This TCR beta chain was recorded in a study of blood T cell repertoires in COVID-19. The repertoire was sequenced with immunoSEQ multiplex PCR; TCRdb's copy has only in-frame clones and lacks some. The sample yields more than 70,000 clones, 86% seen once. From germline, CDR1 is SGDLS and CDR2 YYNGEE. This CDR3 has 15 residues. V lost 1 base, J lost 3 bases, and 13 bases lay in between. The sequencing sample was made of peripheral blood. This clonotype originated in an older man with active or convalescent COVID-19. This chain joins TRBV9 and TRBJ1-1; the D is unclear. In DNA, the CDR3 is TGTGCCAGCAGCGTATCAATCCTGAGGGACACTGAAGCTTTCTTT. Its translation is CASSVSILRDTEAFF.